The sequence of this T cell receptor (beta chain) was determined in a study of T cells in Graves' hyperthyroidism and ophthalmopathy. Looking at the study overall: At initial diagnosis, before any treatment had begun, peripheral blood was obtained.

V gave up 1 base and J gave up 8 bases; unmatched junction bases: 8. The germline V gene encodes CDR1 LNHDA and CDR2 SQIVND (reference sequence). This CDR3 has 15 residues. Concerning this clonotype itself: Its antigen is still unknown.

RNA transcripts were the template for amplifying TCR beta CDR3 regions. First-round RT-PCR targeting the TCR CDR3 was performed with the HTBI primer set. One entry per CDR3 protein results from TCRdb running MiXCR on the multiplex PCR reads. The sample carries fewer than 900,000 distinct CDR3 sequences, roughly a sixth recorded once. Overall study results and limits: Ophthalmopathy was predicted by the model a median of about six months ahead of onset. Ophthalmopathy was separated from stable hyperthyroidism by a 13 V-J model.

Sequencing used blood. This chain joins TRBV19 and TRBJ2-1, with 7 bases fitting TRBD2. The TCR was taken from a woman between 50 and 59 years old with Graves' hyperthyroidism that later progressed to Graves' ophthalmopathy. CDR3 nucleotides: TGTGCCAGTAGTATAGGGGCGGGAGTGATCCATGAGCAGTTCTTC. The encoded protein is CASSIGAGVIHEQFF.